The 9 T cell receptor beta chains presented below share a single source sample, sequenced in a study of molecular identifiers for immune sequencing clone quantification (dated by TCRdb to the late 2010s). Receptors were amplified or captured by PCR. The data were produced on a NextSeq 500. TCRdb handled the public reads itself, with Q25 trimming in fastp and clone calling in MiXCR, and kept productive beta chains. Identical CDR3 proteins give one entry, which carries the most common genes and DNA. A total of nearly 8,500 distinct CDR3 sequences appear in this sample, around a third of them only once. The ten largest account for around 5.3% of the sample. The material sequenced was naive CD8+ T cells from blood, with Jurkat cell RNA spiked in. The sample's cell subset or site, from its label and the paper: FACS-sorted CD8+CD4-CCR7+CD45RA+ naive T cells. These receptors all come from a human donor in good health. Some libraries in this study had Jurkat cell RNA spiked in.

This clonotype was observed a few times. This sequence joins TRBV12-3 or TRBV12-4 and TRBJ1-1; a weak D match, TRBD1 (5 bases). The CDR3 totals 12 residues. V was shortened by 5 bases and J by 8 bases, with 12 bases between the two germline ends. CDR3 protein: CASSPGGGEAFF. For the CDR3, the DNA is TGTGCCAGCAGTCCCGGGGGGGGAGAAGCTTTCTTT.

This clonotype came up a few times. The V and J genes are TRBV7-9 and TRBJ2-3; possibly TRBD1 for D (6 bases). Deletions cut 11 bases from V and 3 bases from J, with 12 bases between. Germline CDR1 and CDR2: SEHNR and FQNEAQ (reference sequence). CDR3 length: 12 residues. CDR3 sequence: CALSGDTDTQYF. CDR3 DNA sequence: TGTGCCTTATCAGGGGATACAGATACGCAGTATTTT.

This clonotype is medium-sized (0.01 to 0.1%) in the sample. The chain is built from TRBV9 and TRBJ2-5; D tentatively reads TRBD1 or TRBD2 (5 bases each). CDR1 is SGDLS and CDR2 is YYNGEE in the germline V gene. The CDR3 spans 14 residues. V was pared by 3 bases and J by 4 bases, with 13 bases between. In DNA, the CDR3 is TGTGCCAGCAGCGCCGGTGGGGGTGCAGAGACCCAGTACTTC. It is translated as CASSAGGGAETQYF.

This clonotype was counted between two and nine times. The rearrangement uses TRBV7-9 and TRBJ2-3; TRBD2 aligns across 8 bases. Germline-derived CDR1 and CDR2 are SEHNR and FQNEAQ (reference sequence). The V segment lost 4 bases and the J segment 5 bases; nucleotides outside the gene matches: 17. CDR3 length equals 18 residues. CDR3 sequence (DNA): TGTGCCAGCAGCTCCCCGCCCCCGGGAGCGGGAGTTCTAGATACGCAGTATTTT. It is translated as CASSSPPPGAGVLDTQYF.

In this sample, this clonotype is medium-sized (0.01 to 0.1%). The V and J genes are TRBV7-8 and TRBJ1-1; D is unclear. This CDR3 contains 14 residues. V was trimmed by 2 bases and J by 5 bases, leaving 12 bases between them. Germline loops: CDR1 SGHVS, CDR2 FQNEAQ. The CDR3 region is CASSLSGFGTEAFF. The CDR3 DNA is TGTGCCAGCAGCTTATCAGGTTTTGGGACTGAAGCTTTCTTT. Full variable domain (outside the CDR3, taken from reference TRBV7-8 and TRBJ1-1): GAGVSQSPRYKVAKRGQDVALRCDPISGHVSLFWYQQALGQGPEFLTYFQNEAQLDKSGLPSDRFFAERPEGSVSTLKIQRTQQEDSAVYLCASSLSGFGTEAFFGQGTRLTVV.

Regarding this clonotype: A much larger clone is a single base away; this may be a read error. Here the CDR3 omits its conserved ending phenylalanine or tryptophan, so a read error is the likely source. The chain employs TRBV7-9 and TRBJ2-6, with D hard to call. CDR1 is SEHNR and CDR2 is FQNEAQ in the germline V gene (reference sequence). The CDR3 consists of 14 residues. V was trimmed by 6 bases and J by 12 bases, leaving 18 bases between them. The CDR3 spells CASSPARITTVLTL. Written as DNA, the CDR3 is TGTGCCAGCAGTCCCGCGCGAATCACAACCGTCCTGACTCTC.

This clonotype rates as medium-sized (0.01 to 0.1%). V gene TRBV7-2 combines with J gene TRBJ2-6, with 8 bases fitting TRBD1. Germline V CDR1 and CDR2: SGHTA, FQGNSA. Germline trimming cut 5 bases from V and 4 bases from J; bases unmatched to any gene: 16. The CDR3 sequence is 19 residues long. The CDR3 DNA is TGTGCCAGCAGCGCCTCCCCAGGGGGCCTTCCCTCAGGGGCCAACGTCCTGACTTTC. Residues: CASSASPGGLPSGANVLTF.

This clonotype was observed a few times. This sequence joins TRBV7-6 and TRBJ2-7; tentatively, D is TRBD1 (6 bases). The CDR3 has 12 amino acids. CDR1 is SGHVS and CDR2 is FNYEAQ in the germline V gene. Trimming took off 5 bases at V and 5 bases at J, with 10 bases between the two ends. This CDR3 is CASSLQGNEQYF. The CDR3, as DNA: TGTGCCAGCAGCCTACAGGGAAACGAGCAGTACTTC.

About this clonotype: Relative to the germline gene, one junction end is altered; a read error may explain this. This chain connects TRBV20-1 to TRBJ1-5; the D is unclear. Germline loops: CDR1 DFQATT, CDR2 SNEGSKA (reference sequence). This CDR3 spans 15 amino acids. The CDR3 bases are TGCAGTGCTAGAGATTTCGGAGGCGGTAATCTGCCCCAGCATTTT. Translated: CSARDFGGGNLPQHF.